This T cell receptor beta chain stems from a study of blood T cell repertoires in COVID-19. The overall study: Sample material is recorded as cDNA or gDNA derived from T cells, B-cell-depleted T cells, or PBMCs.

CDR3 length equals 12 residues. Germline assignment: CDR1 MNHEY and CDR2 SMNVEV (reference sequence). Trimming took off 8 bases at V and 4 bases at J, with 12 bases between the two ends. Recruitment covered roughly 24 US areas and drew participants whose ages spanned roughly 18 to 89 years. In the original workflow: It was from reference gene primer amplification that nucleated cell counts were estimated. This table comes from immunoSEQ multiplex PCR, and its TCRdb copy is limited to in-frame clones, with some not included. V, J and clone size are those of that table, while D and trimming were read from the DNA. In the table there are about 350,000 clones, roughly 90% of which are singletons.

Sample: PBMCs or T cells enriched from blood (not recorded which). This receptor was identified in a woman under 40 who had been exposed to COVID-19. The rearrangement links TRBV27 to TRBJ2-7; tentative D call: TRBD1 (5 bases). This CDR3 reads CASGVQEYEQYF. The CDR3, as DNA: TGTGCCAGCGGAGTACAGGAGTACGAGCAGTACTTC.